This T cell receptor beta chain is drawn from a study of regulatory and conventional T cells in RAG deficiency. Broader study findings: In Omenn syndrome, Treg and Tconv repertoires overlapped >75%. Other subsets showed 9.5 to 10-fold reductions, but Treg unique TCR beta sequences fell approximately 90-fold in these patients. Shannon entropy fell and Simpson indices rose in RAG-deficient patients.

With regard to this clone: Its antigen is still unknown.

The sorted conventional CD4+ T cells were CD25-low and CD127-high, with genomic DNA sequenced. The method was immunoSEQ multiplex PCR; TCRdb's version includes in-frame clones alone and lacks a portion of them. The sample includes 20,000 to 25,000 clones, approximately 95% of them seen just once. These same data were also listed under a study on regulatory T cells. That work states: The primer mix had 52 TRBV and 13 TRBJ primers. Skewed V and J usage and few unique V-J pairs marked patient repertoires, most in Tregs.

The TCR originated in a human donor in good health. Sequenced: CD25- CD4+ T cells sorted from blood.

The CDR3 sequence is CASSLDRGNEKLFF. The DNA of the CDR3 is TGTGCCAGCAGCCTCGACAGGGGGAATGAAAAACTGTTTTTT. The J gene is TRBJ1-4, the V gene TRBV5-4, with TRBD1 matching over 9 bases. The CDR3 covers 14 residues. In germline, CDR1 is SGHNT, CDR2 YYREEE (reference sequence). J gave up 5 bases and V 4 bases, and 3 bases lay outside the gene matches.